This section outlines one TCR beta chain sequence together with its context. This sample was included in a study of CD8 T cells in Susac syndrome. Random-hexamer reverse transcription was applied to roughly 0.5 to 1 ug RNA. TCRdb processed the immunoSEQ multiplex PCR reads anew with MiXCR; each CDR3 protein has one entry. The sample lists 150,000 or so distinct CDR3 sequences, 85% to 95% occurring once. The CDR3 totals 17 residues. The J segment lost 1 base and the V segment lost 4 bases, leaving 13 bases of the junction unmatched. Looked up from germline, CDR1 is DFQATT and CDR2 is SNEGSKA (reference sequence).

The clonotype was recovered from a human donor with multiple sclerosis. Sequences were obtained from CD8+ T cells from PBMCs. This rearrangement joins TRBV20-1 to TRBJ2-1; 7 bases are shared with TRBD2. The DNA of the CDR3 is TGCAGTGCTACCCCTGGGGGGGTAATGGTTTCCTACAATGAGCAGTTCTTC. Translating gives CSATPGGVMVSYNEQFF.